The 28 T cell receptor beta chains in this list originate from one sample, sequenced in a study of T cells in localized non-small cell lung cancer. Sequencing was performed with immunoSEQ multiplex PCR; in TCRdb, only in-frame clones are kept and a portion is missing. Found here are roughly 1,600 clones, roughly 25% of them singletons; the top ten hold around 13%. The specimen comprised normal lung tissue next to the tumor, sampled before any cancer treatment. These receptors all stem from a man aged 35 to 69 with stage II squamous cell lung carcinoma.

This rearrangement joins TRBV9 to TRBJ1-2, with D possibly matching TRBD1 (5 bases). Between the trimmed V and J ends, which lost 3 bases and 0 bases, there was a span of 18 bases. This CDR3 has 17 amino acids. Per the germline V gene, CDR1 is SGDLS and CDR2 is YYNGEE. The CDR3 is CASSANPRDGTNYGYTF. The DNA for the CDR3 is TGTGCCAGCAGCGCCAACCCCCGGGACGGAACTAACTATGGCTACACCTTC.

The chain combines TRBV6-7 with TRBJ2-3, with 9 bases aligning to TRBD2. TRBV6-7 is an ORF, with its function uncertain. Trimming cost V 0 bases and J 1 base; bases outside gene matches: 2. The CDR3 runs 16 residues. The CDR3 loop reads CASSYSKREGTDTQYF. The DNA for the CDR3 is TGTGCCAGCAGTTACTCGAAGCGGGAGGGCACAGATACGCAGTATTTT.

The V and J genes are TRBV30 and TRBJ2-1; TRBD2 matches at 8 bases. Germline V gene sequence: CDR1 GTSNPN, CDR2 SVGIG (reference sequence). Trimming cost V 3 bases and J 10 bases; bases outside gene matches: 11. This CDR3 spans 14 amino acids. CDR3 amino acids: CAWSVAGGAREQFF. In nucleotides, the CDR3 is TGTGCCTGGAGCGTGGCGGGGGGAGCTCGGGAGCAGTTCTTC.

This clone occurred a few times. CDR3: CASSLNLVVDEQFF. CDR3 coding DNA: TGTGCCAGCAGCTTAAATCTAGTAGTCGATGAGCAGTTCTTC. The chain carries TRBV11-3 and TRBJ2-1; D call uncertain. This CDR3 region has 14 residues. Trimming shortened V by 2 bases and J by 8 bases, and 13 bases separated the two germline ends. Per germline, CDR1 SGHNT and CDR2 YENEEA.

This clone was recorded a few times. This chain uses TRBV4-1 with TRBJ2-4, with D tentatively TRBD2 (6 bases). CDR3 length equals 17 residues. The V gene lost 2 bases and the J gene lost 0 bases, with 14 bases spanning the gap. Germline loops: CDR1 MGHRA, CDR2 YSYEKL. CDR3 region: CASSQPSGYGAKNIQYF. For the CDR3, the DNA is TGCGCCAGCAGCCAACCCAGCGGGTACGGAGCCAAAAACATTCAGTACTTC.

The chain uses TRBV7-6 and TRBJ2-7, with D perhaps TRBD1 (5 bases). Between the trimmed V and J ends, which lost 1 base and 0 bases, there was a span of 7 bases. This CDR3 is 14 amino acids long. Per the germline V gene, CDR1 is SGHVS and CDR2 is FNYEAQ. The CDR3 coding sequence is TGTGCCAGCAGCTTAGTTCAGGGCTCCTACGAGCAGTACTTC. Translation: CASSLVQGSYEQYF.

CDR3 sequence reads: CASTPAVVYTGELFF. DNA for the CDR3: TGTGCCAGTACCCCGGCAGTAGTATACACCGGGGAGCTGTTTTTT. The chain employs TRBV19 and TRBJ2-2; D is undetermined. V lost 7 bases and J lost 3, with 15 bases in between. Germline V lookup: CDR1 LNHDA, CDR2 SQIVND (reference sequence). CDR3 length equals 15 residues.

The V gene is TRBV27, the J gene TRBJ2-1, with a possible D match to TRBD2 (7 bases). The CDR3 totals 16 residues. Trimming shortened V by 6 bases and J by 1 base, and 16 bases separated the two germline ends. Germline V gene sequence: CDR1 MNHEY, CDR2 SMNVEV (reference sequence). The CDR3 protein is CASRRGGGPSYNEQFF. The CDR3 bases are TGTGCCAGCAGGAGGGGAGGGGGACCATCCTACAATGAGCAGTTCTTC.

Written as DNA, the CDR3 is TGTGCCTGGAGTGCCGGACACACCTACGAGCAGTACTTC. It codes for CAWSAGHTYEQYF. V and J are TRBV30 and TRBJ2-7; D might be TRBD1 (5 bases). The length of the CDR3 is 13 residues. V was shortened by 1 base and J by 2 bases, with 9 bases between the two germline ends. CDR1 is GTSNPN and CDR2 is SVGIG in the germline V gene (reference sequence).

The chain uses TRBV19 and TRBJ1-5; TRBD1 agrees at 9 bases. Unmatched junction bases numbered 6, after V lost 6 bases and J lost 6 bases. Germline V gives CDR1 LNHDA, CDR2 SQIVND (reference sequence). This CDR3 is built from 14 residues. As DNA, the CDR3 is TGTGCCAGTAGCGGGACAGGGCGTGCTCAGCCCCAGCATTTT. As protein: CASSGTGRAQPQHF.

A few counts support this clone. The genes are TRBV6-8 and TRBJ2-1; 10 nucleotides line up with TRBD2. With 0 bases clipped from V and 10 bases from J, the junction kept 6 bases outside the gene matches. The CDR3 covers 15 residues. CDR1 and CDR2 (germline): MNHGY, SAAAGT. The CDR3 here is CASSYSASGRGEQFF. CDR3 nucleotides: TGTGCCAGCAGTTACTCGGCTAGCGGGAGAGGAGAGCAGTTCTTC.

This clone was detected only a few times. The genes are TRBV10-3 and TRBJ2-7, with TRBD1 matching 10 bases. The CDR3 has 15 residues. The V segment lost 2 bases and the J segment 3 bases; nucleotides outside the gene matches: 4. Germline CDR1 ENHRY, CDR2 SYGVKD. The CDR3 DNA sequence: TGTGCCATCAGTGAGGGGACAGGGGCCCTCTACGAGCAGTACTTC. Its translation: CAISEGTGALYEQYF.

This clone was observed a handful of times. The gene calls are TRBV6-8 and TRBJ2-1, with 15 nucleotides matching TRBD2. V shed 7 bases, J shed 6 bases, and the junction held 4 bases outside the gene matches. Germline V lookup: CDR1 MNHGY, CDR2 SAAAGT. The CDR3 is made up of 15 amino acids. CDR3 sequence reads: CASTGTSGRRNEQFF. The CDR3 DNA reads as TGTGCCAGCACTGGGACTAGCGGGAGGCGCAATGAGCAGTTCTTC.

In its sample, this clone was seen a few times. The chain has TRBV11-3 and TRBJ2-7; a weak D match, TRBD2 (7 bases). V was shortened by 0 bases and J by 7 bases, with 22 bases between the two germline ends. The germline V gene encodes CDR1 SGHNT and CDR2 YENEEA. The CDR3 is 17 residues long. The DNA of the CDR3 is TGTGCCAGCAGCTTAGAGGGGGGGTCCACAGGGTCTCGGGAGCAGTACTTC. It yields the protein CASSLEGGSTGSREQYF.

This clone has just a few counts. The chain is built from TRBV11-3 and TRBJ2-1, with D uncertain. The length of the CDR3 is 14 residues. Germline loops: CDR1 SGHNT, CDR2 YENEEA. The V and J ends lost 3 bases and 3 bases respectively, with 9 bases between them. The DNA of the CDR3 is TGTGCCAGCAGCTTGGGGTCCGTCTACAATGAGCAGTTCTTC. It codes for CASSLGSVYNEQFF.

V is TRBV9 and J is TRBJ2-1; 7 bases are a match to TRBD2. V lost 3 bases and J lost 3; bases outside the gene matches: 6. CDR3 length equals 15 residues. Germline lookup yields CDR1 SGDLS and CDR2 YYNGEE. The CDR3 DNA sequence: TGTGCCAGCAGCGCGGCGGGAGACAACTACAATGAGCAGTTCTTC. It yields the protein CASSAAGDNYNEQFF. Full variable domain (missing parts from reference TRBV9 and TRBJ2-1): DSGVTQTPKHLITATGQRVTLRCSPRSGDLSVYWYQQSLDQGLQFLIQYYNGEERAKGNILERFSAQQFPDLHSELNLSSLELGDSALYFCASSAAGDNYNEQFFGPGTRLTVL.

This clone was detected a few times. J is TRBJ2-7 and V is TRBV6-8, with 9 positions matching TRBD1. The V and J ends lost 6 bases and 2 bases, in that order; junction bases with no gene match: 5. The CDR3 spans 14 residues. The germline gives CDR1 MNHGY, CDR2 SAAAGT. CDR3 DNA sequence: TGTGCCAGCAGGTCCGGGGACAGGGCCTACGAGCAGTACTTC. Encoded protein: CASRSGDRAYEQYF.

The V gene is TRBV19, the J gene TRBJ1-2, with D tentatively TRBD1 (5 bases). CDR3 length: 14 residues. V lost 6 bases and J lost 4, with 15 bases in between. CDR1 and CDR2 (germline): LNHDA, SQIVND (reference sequence). The CDR3 coding sequence is TGTGCCAGTAGCCCCGGGAGGGGTGCCTATGGCTACACCTTC. Its protein is CASSPGRGAYGYTF.

The V gene is TRBV11-3, the J gene TRBJ2-7; tentative D call: TRBD1 (5 bases). The germline gives CDR1 SGHNT, CDR2 YENEEA. Trimming took off 5 bases at V and 4 bases at J, with 18 bases between the two ends. This CDR3 comprises 15 residues. The CDR3 bases are TGTGCCAGCAGCCCCTCAGTTGGGGCCTGGTACGAGCAGTACTTC. Amino acids: CASSPSVGAWYEQYF.

A word on this clone: The same CDR3 arises from other DNA sequences in this sample as well. The chain recombines TRBV11-3 with TRBJ2-3; 10 positions match TRBD2. Germline lookup yields CDR1 SGHNT and CDR2 YENEEA. The CDR3 consists of 16 residues. V shed 3 bases and J 5 bases; nucleotides not matched to a gene: 8. This CDR3 reads CASSLELAGGRDTQYF. As DNA, the CDR3 is TGTGCCAGCAGCTTGGAGTTAGCGGGAGGTAGAGATACGCAGTATTTT.

This clone was observed a handful of times. The genes are TRBV5-4 and TRBJ2-1; TRBD1 agrees at 7 bases. CDR1 is SGHNT and CDR2 is YYREEE in the germline V gene (reference sequence). The CDR3 is made up of 13 amino acids. The V and J ends lost 2 bases and 8 bases, in that order; junction bases with no gene match: 4. This chain's CDR3 is CASSLGGGDEQFF. The CDR3 DNA reads TGTGCCAGCAGCTTAGGGGGCGGAGATGAGCAGTTCTTC.

V usage is TRBV5-1 and J usage is TRBJ1-2; the D is unclear. Per the germline V gene, CDR1 is SGHRS and CDR2 is YFSETQ. Trimming stripped 0 bases from V and 3 bases from J, with 9 bases between. The length of the CDR3 is 14 residues. Here the CDR3 reads CASSLDTEDYGYTF. CDR3 coding DNA: TGCGCCAGCAGCTTGGATACGGAGGACTATGGCTACACCTTC. Complete variable domain (other parts from reference TRBV5-1 and TRBJ1-2): KAGVTQTPRYLIKTRGQQVTLSCSPISGHRSVSWYQQTPGQGLQFLFEYFSETQRNKGNFPGRFSGRQFSNSRSEMNVSTLELGDSALYLCASSLDTEDYGYTFGSGTRLTVV.

This clone turned up a few times. V gene TRBV11-3 combines with J gene TRBJ2-2, with D possibly matching TRBD2 (6 bases). Deletions cut 2 bases from V and 4 bases from J, with 11 bases between. CDR3 length equals 15 residues. In germline, CDR1 is SGHNT, CDR2 YENEEA. Here the CDR3 reads CASSLRESGTGELFF. CDR3 DNA sequence: TGTGCCAGCAGCTTACGGGAGTCCGGCACCGGGGAGCTGTTTTTT.

This clone was recorded at least ten times. The gene calls are TRBV19 and TRBJ2-5, with D hard to call. The CDR3 extends over 10 amino acids. Germline-derived CDR1 and CDR2 are LNHDA and SQIVND (reference sequence). The V end lost 9 bases, the J end lost 5 bases, and 7 bases lay between the germline ends. CDR3 region: CASGRETQYF. The CDR3 nucleotides read TGTGCCAGCGGAAGGGAGACCCAGTACTTC.

V usage is TRBV6-8 and J usage is TRBJ2-1; 8 bases are shared with TRBD1. V lost 0 bases to trimming and J lost 4 bases; unmatched junction nucleotides: 5. This CDR3 has 16 residues. The V gene's germline CDR1 is MNHGY and CDR2 SAAAGT. CDR3: CASSYSSTGGYNEQFF. In DNA form, the CDR3 reads TGTGCCAGCAGTTACTCGAGCACAGGGGGTTACAATGAGCAGTTCTTC.

The chain employs TRBV12-5 and TRBJ2-7; 7 nucleotides line up with TRBD2. CDR1 and CDR2 from the germline V gene are LGHNT and FRNRAP. The CDR3 runs to 13 residues. CDR3 residues: CASTTAGVYEQYF. The CDR3 nucleotides read TGTGCCAGCACTACGGCGGGAGTTTACGAGCAGTACTTC.

The J gene is TRBJ2-7, the V gene TRBV19; 12 nucleotides line up with TRBD2. This CDR3 region has 16 residues. The germline V gene has CDR1 LNHDA and CDR2 SQIVND (reference sequence). J gave up 0 bases and V 3 bases, and 3 bases lay outside the gene matches. CDR3 DNA: TGTGCCAGTAGTATCGGACTAGCGGGAAGCTCCTACGAGCAGTACTTC. Protein: CASSIGLAGSSYEQYF.

This chain joins TRBV9 and TRBJ1-4; a possible D gene is TRBD1 (5 bases). Germline CDR1 and CDR2: SGDLS and YYNGEE. This CDR3 has 15 residues. V lost 0 bases, J lost 2 bases, and 8 bases lay in between. In nucleotides, the CDR3 is TGTGCCAGCAGCGTAGCTGGGGACACTAATGAAAAACTGTTTTTT. Protein sequence: CASSVAGDTNEKLFF.